This paragraph reports one T cell receptor (beta chain). What it binds is not known. These data come from a study of T cells expressing NK-cell markers. The CDR3 spans 18 residues. Germline CDR1 is SGHRS and CDR2 is YFSETQ. The authors generated TCR beta cDNA through 5'RACE template switching with UMIs. TCRdb re-called the 5' RACE reads and catalogs CDR3 proteins one per entry, DNA excluded. The sample has approximately 420,000 distinct CDR3 sequences. Study conclusions and caveats: About 1.0-7.5% of CD8+ T cells in more than five donors belonged to dominant NKG2C+ clonotypes. Specificity for HCMV among expanded NKG2C+ T cell clones was not established.

The sequence was obtained from a woman aged 45 to 65 in good health. This sequence joins TRBV5-1 and TRBJ2-3; with no DNA, the TCRdb D assignment of TRBD2 cannot be verified. The sample consisted of blood T cells: a sorted CD56 or NKG2C T cell subset, CD4+ or CD8+ T cells, or bulk PBMC T cells (not recorded which). This CDR3 reads CASSRARGAAVDVDTQYF.